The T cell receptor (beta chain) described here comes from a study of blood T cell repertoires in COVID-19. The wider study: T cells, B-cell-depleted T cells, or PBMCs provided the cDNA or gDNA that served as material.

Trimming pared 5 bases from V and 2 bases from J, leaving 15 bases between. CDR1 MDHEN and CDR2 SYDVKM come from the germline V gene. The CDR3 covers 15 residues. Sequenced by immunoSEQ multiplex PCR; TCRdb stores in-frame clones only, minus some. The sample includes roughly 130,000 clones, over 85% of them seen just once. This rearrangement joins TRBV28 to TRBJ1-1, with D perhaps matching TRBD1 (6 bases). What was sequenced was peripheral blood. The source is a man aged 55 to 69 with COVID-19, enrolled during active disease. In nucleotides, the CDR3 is TGTGCCAGCAGTACCCCCCTACAGGGTAACACTGAAGCTTTCTTT. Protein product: CASSTPLQGNTEAFF.